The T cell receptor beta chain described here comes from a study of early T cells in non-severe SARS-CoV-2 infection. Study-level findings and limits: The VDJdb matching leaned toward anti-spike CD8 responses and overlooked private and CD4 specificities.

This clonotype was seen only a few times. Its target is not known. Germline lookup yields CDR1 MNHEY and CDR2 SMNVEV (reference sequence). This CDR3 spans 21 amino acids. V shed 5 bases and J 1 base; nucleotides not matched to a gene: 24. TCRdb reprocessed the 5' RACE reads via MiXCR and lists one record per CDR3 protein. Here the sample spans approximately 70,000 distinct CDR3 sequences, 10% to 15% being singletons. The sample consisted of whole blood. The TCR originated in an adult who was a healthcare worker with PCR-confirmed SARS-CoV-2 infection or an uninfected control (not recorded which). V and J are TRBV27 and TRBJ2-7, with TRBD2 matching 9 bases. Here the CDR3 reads CASSPDPPTSGRFLVSYEQYF. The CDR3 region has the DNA TGTGCCAGCAGTCCAGACCCCCCTACTAGCGGGCGGTTTCTAGTTTCCTACGAGCAGTACTTC.